The 29 T cell receptor beta chains below were found in one sample sequenced in a study of blood T cell repertoires in COVID-19. Here immunoSEQ multiplex PCR was the method, and the copy in TCRdb shows in-frame clones only, minus some. The sample yields just under 85,000 clones, around 88% seen once. Input material: peripheral blood. The receptors shown here come from a woman aged 55-70 years with acute or convalescent COVID-19.

The V gene is TRBV3-1 (or the pseudogene TRBV3-2), the J gene TRBJ1-3; D unclear. CDR1 and CDR2 (germline): LGHDT, YNNKEL (reference sequence). The CDR3 has 17 amino acids. The V gene lost 1 base and the J gene lost 7 bases, with 20 bases spanning the gap. The CDR3 sequence: CASSQAVSLLGGNTIYF. The DNA for the CDR3 is TGTGCCAGCAGCCAAGCAGTAAGCTTGTTAGGCGGGAACACCATATATTTT.

The chain couples TRBV9 to TRBJ2-3, with D possibly being TRBD2 (5 bases). CDR3 length: 14 amino acids. V dropped 6 bases and J dropped 1 base, with 12 bases sitting between them. The germline CDR1 and CDR2 sequences are SGDLS and YYNGEE. The DNA for the CDR3 is TGTGCCAGCACCCTTGGAGGAGGCACAGATACGCAGTATTTT. It codes for CASTLGGGTDTQYF.

The chain uses TRBV24-1 and TRBJ2-2, with TRBD1 matching over 12 bases. The germline V gene encodes CDR1 KGHDR and CDR2 SFDVKD. The CDR3 consists of 18 residues. The trim removed 4 bases at V and 5 bases at J, leaving 10 bases unmatched. The CDR3 DNA is TGTGCCACCAGTGACGCAGCCCCGGGACAGGGGGCGACCGGGGAGCTGTTTTTT. This translates into CATSDAAPGQGATGELFF.

This clone was counted a few times. The V call is TRBV13, the J call TRBJ1-5; D might be TRBD1 (5 bases). CDR3 length: 14 amino acids. Trimming pared 2 bases from V and 4 bases from J, leaving 9 bases between. CDR1 is PRHDT and CDR2 is FYEKMQ in the germline V gene (reference sequence). The CDR3 sequence: CASSLRQGNQPQHF. The DNA for the CDR3 is TGTGCCAGCAGCTTAAGGCAGGGAAATCAGCCCCAGCATTTT.

This sequence joins TRBV4-2 and TRBJ1-2, with 9 positions matching TRBD1. CDR3 length: 12 amino acids. V lost 4 bases and J lost 8; bases outside the gene matches: 2. Germline V gene sequence: CDR1 LGHNA, CDR2 YNFKEQ. The CDR3 sequence: CASSLDRGGYTF. In DNA, the CDR3 is TGTGCCAGCAGCCTGGACAGGGGCGGCTACACCTTC.

This chain uses TRBV30 with TRBJ1-5; D call uncertain. Germline CDR1 is GTSNPN and CDR2 is SVGIG (reference sequence). The CDR3 runs 16 residues. The V end lost 0 bases, the J end lost 2 bases, and 14 bases lay between the germline ends. The CDR3 sequence: CAWSVEVSRRNQPQHF. CDR3 coding DNA: TGTGCCTGGAGTGTAGAGGTCAGCCGCCGCAATCAGCCCCAGCATTTT. Full variable domain (remainder filled in from reference TRBV30 and TRBJ1-5): SQTIHQWPATLVQPVGSPLSLECTVEGTSNPNLYWYRQAAGRGLQLLFYSVGIGQISSEVPQNLSASRPQDRQFILSSKKLLLSDSGFYLCAWSVEVSRRNQPQHFGDGTRLSIL.

The J gene is TRBJ2-3, the V gene TRBV5-4; 8 nucleotides match TRBD1. CDR1 and CDR2 (germline): SGHNT, YYREEE (reference sequence). Germline trimming cut 4 bases from V and 5 bases from J; bases unmatched to any gene: 6. This CDR3 region has 14 residues. CDR3 in amino acids: CASSTGTGKDTQYF. In DNA form, the CDR3 reads TGTGCCAGCAGCACCGGGACAGGTAAAGATACGCAGTATTTT.

V usage is TRBV24-1 and J usage is TRBJ2-1, with 16 bases that match TRBD2. V was clipped by 0 bases and J by 6 bases; unmatched bases: 10. Germline V lookup: CDR1 KGHDR, CDR2 SFDVKD. The CDR3 has 20 residues. This CDR3 reads CATSDLPTGLAGGPRNEQFF. DNA of the CDR3: TGTGCCACCAGTGATTTGCCCACGGGACTAGCGGGAGGGCCTCGCAATGAGCAGTTCTTC.

V and J are TRBV18 and TRBJ2-4, with D perhaps matching TRBD2 (5 bases). The CDR3 is 13 residues long. CDR1 is KGHSH, CDR2 LQKENI, per germline. V was cut by 6 bases and J by 6 bases, with 12 bases left in between. The CDR3 nucleotides read TGTGCCAGCTCCCCCCCGGGGTCAAACATTCAGTACTTC. This sequence encodes CASSPPGSNIQYF. Variable domain in full (rest from reference TRBV18 and TRBJ2-4): NAGVMQNPRHLVRRRGQEARLRCSPMKGHSHVYWYRQLPEEGLKFMVYLQKENIIDESGMPKERFSAEFPKEGPSILRIQQVVRGDSAAYFCASSPPGSNIQYFGAGTRLSVL.

The genes are TRBV10-3 and TRBJ1-1; TRBD1 matches 8 bases. The CDR3 has 15 residues. Germline V lookup: CDR1 ENHRY, CDR2 SYGVKD. J lost 6 bases, V lost 7 bases, and 13 bases had no gene match. CDR3 coding DNA: TGTGCCATCATCGCTCGACAGGGGAAGAGGGCTGAAGCTTTCTTT. It codes for CAIIARQGKRAEAFF.

The gene calls are TRBV27 and TRBJ1-5; TRBD1 is a possible D gene (6 bases). Deletions cut 6 bases from V and 7 bases from J, with 16 bases between. The V gene's germline CDR1 is MNHEY and CDR2 SMNVEV (reference sequence). The CDR3 extends over 14 amino acids. The CDR3 sequence: CASRPSGDHQPQHF. The CDR3 bases are TGTGCCAGCAGACCTTCAGGGGATCACCAGCCCCAGCATTTT.

The chain employs TRBV18 and TRBJ2-1; 11 nucleotides line up with TRBD1. This CDR3 has 14 residues. Trimming cost V 6 bases and J 8 bases; bases outside gene matches: 6. The germline CDR1 and CDR2 sequences are KGHSH and LQKENI. The CDR3 spells CASSLGQGAYEQFF. CDR3 nucleotides: TGTGCCAGCTCTCTCGGACAGGGGGCCTATGAGCAGTTCTTC.

The chain uses TRBV3-1 (or the pseudogene TRBV3-2) and TRBJ1-5; maybe TRBD1 (6 bases). Germline V CDR1 and CDR2: LGHDT, YNNKEL (reference sequence). This CDR3 contains 14 residues. V was cut by 0 bases and J by 6 bases, with 9 bases left in between. This CDR3 is CASSQEGGGQPQHF. CDR3 sequence (DNA): TGTGCCAGCAGCCAAGAAGGGGGTGGTCAGCCCCAGCATTTT.

This chain joins TRBV12-3 or TRBV12-4 and TRBJ2-7, with TRBD1 identical over 8 bases. The CDR3 sequence is 11 residues long. With 5 bases clipped from V and 10 bases from J, the junction kept 4 bases outside the gene matches. CDR3 in DNA: TGTGCCAGCAGTGGACAGGGTAAACAGTACTTC. It encodes CASSGQGKQYF.

The rearrangement uses TRBV7-9 and TRBJ1-1; possible D gene TRBD1, 5 bases. The CDR3 runs 14 residues. Germline V CDR1 and CDR2: SEHNR, FQNEAQ (reference sequence). Trimming cost V 1 base and J 1 base, with 7 bases left between them. The CDR3 loop is CASSLEGWNTEAFF. For the CDR3, the DNA is TGTGCCAGCAGCTTAGAGGGGTGGAACACTGAAGCTTTCTTT.

V gene TRBV30 combines with J gene TRBJ2-1; no reliable D call. The V end lost 1 base, the J end lost 8 bases, and 12 bases lay between the germline ends. Germline V CDR1 and CDR2: GTSNPN, SVGIG (reference sequence). The CDR3 length is 13 residues. The CDR3 loop reads CAWSGPPADEQFF. DNA of the CDR3: TGTGCCTGGAGTGGACCTCCTGCGGATGAGCAGTTCTTC. Filled out from reference TRBV30 and TRBJ2-1, the complete variable domain reads SQTIHQWPATLVQPVGSPLSLECTVEGTSNPNLYWYRQAAGRGLQLLFYSVGIGQISSEVPQNLSASRPQDRQFILSSKKLLLSDSGFYLCAWSGPPADEQFFGPGTRLTVL.

This clone is a singleton in its sample. V and J are TRBV6-5 and TRBJ1-4; 10 nucleotides align to TRBD1. V gave up 6 bases and J gave up 5 bases; unmatched junction bases: 3. Germline V gives CDR1 MNHEY, CDR2 SVGAGI. The CDR3 covers 14 residues. CDR3 sequence reads: CASRRTGGNEKLFF. The CDR3 bases are TGTGCCAGCAGGCGGACAGGGGGAAATGAAAAACTGTTTTTT.

The chain combines TRBV6-1 with TRBJ1-2; 7 bases fit TRBD1. The CDR3 has 15 residues. Germline V gives CDR1 MNHNS, CDR2 SASEGT. Trimming at V came to 1 base and at J to 7 bases, leaving 9 bases not matched to a gene. As DNA, the CDR3 is TGTGCCAGCAGTGAAGTCATAAGGGGGCTCTTTGGCTACACCTTC. The encoded protein is CASSEVIRGLFGYTF.

The V and J genes are TRBV13 and TRBJ1-2; the D gene is possibly TRBD1 (6 bases). The CDR3 covers 14 residues. Germline CDR1 is PRHDT and CDR2 is FYEKMQ (reference sequence). Trimming pared 5 bases from V and 5 bases from J, leaving 15 bases between. The CDR3 loop reads CASSPNAGAYGYTF. The CDR3 region has the DNA TGTGCCAGCAGCCCTAATGCAGGGGCTTATGGCTACACCTTC.

The gene calls are TRBV29-1 and TRBJ1-1, with D possibly matching TRBD1 (6 bases). The CDR3 is 15 residues long. Between the trimmed V and J ends, which lost 3 bases and 1 base, there was a span of 15 bases. Germline assignment: CDR1 SQVTM and CDR2 ANQGSEA. The CDR3 here is CSVDQRRQANTEAFF. The CDR3 DNA is TGCAGCGTTGATCAAAGGAGACAGGCGAACACTGAAGCTTTCTTT.

The chain couples TRBV7-2 to TRBJ1-1; D gene uncertain. CDR1 is SGHTA, CDR2 FQGNSA, per germline. This CDR3 has 15 amino acids. Trimming took 1 base from V and 3 from J, leaving 12 bases between them. CDR3: CASSLVPGWDTEAFF. The CDR3 nucleotides are TGTGCCAGCAGCTTAGTGCCGGGTTGGGACACTGAAGCTTTCTTT.

The V and J genes are TRBV19 and TRBJ1-3, with 12 nucleotides matching TRBD1. CDR1 and CDR2 (germline): LNHDA, SQIVND (reference sequence). The CDR3 totals 15 residues. V was pared by 5 bases and J by 8 bases, with 7 bases of the junction left unmatched. This CDR3 reads CASSPARDRGHTIYF. The CDR3 coding sequence is TGTGCCAGTAGTCCAGCCCGGGACAGGGGGCACACCATATATTTT.

The rearrangement links TRBV28 to TRBJ2-7; a possible D gene is TRBD2 (5 bases). Deletions cut 3 bases from V and 0 bases from J, with 12 bases between. CDR3 length equals 15 residues. CDR1 is MDHEN and CDR2 is SYDVKM in the germline V gene. In DNA form, the CDR3 reads TGTGCCAGCAGTTTGGCCGGGGATAGCTCCTACGAGCAGTACTTC. Protein: CASSLAGDSSYEQYF.

This clone was counted a few times. This chain joins TRBV7-8 and TRBJ1-2; tentatively, D is TRBD1 (5 bases). V was trimmed by 7 bases and J by 1 base, leaving 13 bases between them. This CDR3 is 14 amino acids long. Germline V gene lookup returns CDR1 SGHVS and CDR2 FQNEAQ. The CDR3 is CASTQGRLNYGYTF. CDR3 sequence (DNA): TGTGCCAGCACCCAGGGAAGGCTTAACTATGGCTACACCTTC.

This clone has more than one count but fewer than ten. V and J are TRBV11-2 and TRBJ1-2; a possible D gene is TRBD1 (5 bases). The germline V and J ends were trimmed by 5 bases and 0 bases, with 13 bases remaining between them. This CDR3 has 15 amino acids. Germline V gene data show CDR1 as SGHAT and CDR2 as FQNNGV. DNA for the CDR3: TGTGCCAGCAGCCCCCTGCGGACAACTAACTATGGCTACACCTTC. Protein sequence: CASSPLRTTNYGYTF.

As regards this clone: The same CDR3 is also encoded by other DNA sequences in this sample. This chain uses TRBV24-1 with TRBJ1-4; 7 bases agree with TRBD1. V lost 3 bases, J lost 5 bases, and 2 bases stayed unmatched. CDR3 length: 14 residues. The V gene's germline CDR1 is KGHDR and CDR2 SFDVKD. The CDR3 DNA is TGTGCCACCAGTGATACAGGGGAGAATGAAAAACTGTTTTTT. Its protein product is CATSDTGENEKLFF.

The rearrangement uses TRBV2 and TRBJ1-6, with 7 positions matching TRBD1. CDR1 and CDR2 (germline): SNHLY, FYNNEI. V lost 5 bases and J lost 6; bases outside the gene matches: 10. The CDR3 consists of 16 residues. Here the CDR3 DNA reads TGTGCCAGCAGTATCGGGCGGGGACAGACTAATTCACCCCTCCACTTT. This codes for CASSIGRGQTNSPLHF.

The chain recombines TRBV4-3 with TRBJ2-1; TRBD2 might be the D (6 bases). The germline V gene has CDR1 LGHNA and CDR2 YSLEER. The CDR3 extends over 17 amino acids. Trimming pared 0 bases from V and 12 bases from J, leaving 24 bases between. CDR3 loop: CASSQDTGLSMIIGQFF. In nucleotides, the CDR3 is TGCGCCAGCAGCCAAGATACGGGACTGTCAATGATTATCGGGCAGTTCTTC.

J is TRBJ1-3 and V is TRBV2; D possibly corresponds to TRBD1 (6 bases). V dropped 6 bases and J dropped 0 bases, with 12 bases sitting between them. This CDR3 has 15 residues. Germline V gives CDR1 SNHLY, CDR2 FYNNEI. The CDR3 spells CASRPGTNSGNTIYF. Here the CDR3 DNA reads TGTGCCAGCAGACCCGGGACAAACTCTGGAAACACCATATATTTT.